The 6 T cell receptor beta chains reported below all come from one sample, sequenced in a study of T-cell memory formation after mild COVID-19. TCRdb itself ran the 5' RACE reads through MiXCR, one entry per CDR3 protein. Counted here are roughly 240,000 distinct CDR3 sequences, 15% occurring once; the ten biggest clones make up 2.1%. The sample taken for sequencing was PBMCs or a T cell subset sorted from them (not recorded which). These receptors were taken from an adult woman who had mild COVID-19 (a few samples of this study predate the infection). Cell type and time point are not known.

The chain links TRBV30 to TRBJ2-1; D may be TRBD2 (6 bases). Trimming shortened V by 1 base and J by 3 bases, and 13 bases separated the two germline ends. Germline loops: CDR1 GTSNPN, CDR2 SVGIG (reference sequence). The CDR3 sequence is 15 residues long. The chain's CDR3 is CAWSGVGSGYNEQFF. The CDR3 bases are TGTGCCTGGAGTGGAGTCGGGAGCGGCTACAATGAGCAGTTCTTC.

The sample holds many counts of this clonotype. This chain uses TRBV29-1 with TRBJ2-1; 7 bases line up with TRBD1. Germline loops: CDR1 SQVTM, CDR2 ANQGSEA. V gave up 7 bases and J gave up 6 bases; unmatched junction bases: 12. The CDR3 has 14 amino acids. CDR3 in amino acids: CSATQGSLSNEQFF. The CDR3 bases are TGCAGCGCGACACAGGGGTCCCTTAGCAATGAGCAGTTCTTC.

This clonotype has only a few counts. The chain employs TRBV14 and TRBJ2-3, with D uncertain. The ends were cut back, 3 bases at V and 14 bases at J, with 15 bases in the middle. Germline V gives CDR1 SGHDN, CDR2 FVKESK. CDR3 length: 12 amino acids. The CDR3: CASSHLLGSPYF. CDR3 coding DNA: TGTGCCAGCAGCCACCTGTTGGGGTCGCCGTATTTT.

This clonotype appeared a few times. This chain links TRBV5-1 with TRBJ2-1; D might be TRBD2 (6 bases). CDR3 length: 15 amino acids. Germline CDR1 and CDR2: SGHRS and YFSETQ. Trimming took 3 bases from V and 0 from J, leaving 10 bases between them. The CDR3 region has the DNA TGCGCCAGCAGCTCGGACGGGAGCTCCTACAATGAGCAGTTCTTC. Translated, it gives CASSSDGSSYNEQFF.

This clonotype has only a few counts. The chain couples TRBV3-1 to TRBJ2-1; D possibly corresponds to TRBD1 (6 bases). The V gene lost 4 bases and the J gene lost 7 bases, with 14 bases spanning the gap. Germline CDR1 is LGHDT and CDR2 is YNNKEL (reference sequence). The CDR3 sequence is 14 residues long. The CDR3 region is CASSLLTGKNEQFF. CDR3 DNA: TGTGCCAGCAGCCTCTTGACAGGAAAGAATGAGCAGTTCTTC.

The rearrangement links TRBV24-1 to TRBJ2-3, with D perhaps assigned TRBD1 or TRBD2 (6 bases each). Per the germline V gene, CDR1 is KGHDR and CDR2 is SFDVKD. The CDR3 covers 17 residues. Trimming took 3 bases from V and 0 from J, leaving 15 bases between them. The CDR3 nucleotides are TGTGCCACCAGTGATCAGAGGGCGGGACATAGCACAGATACGCAGTATTTT. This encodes CATSDQRAGHSTDTQYF.